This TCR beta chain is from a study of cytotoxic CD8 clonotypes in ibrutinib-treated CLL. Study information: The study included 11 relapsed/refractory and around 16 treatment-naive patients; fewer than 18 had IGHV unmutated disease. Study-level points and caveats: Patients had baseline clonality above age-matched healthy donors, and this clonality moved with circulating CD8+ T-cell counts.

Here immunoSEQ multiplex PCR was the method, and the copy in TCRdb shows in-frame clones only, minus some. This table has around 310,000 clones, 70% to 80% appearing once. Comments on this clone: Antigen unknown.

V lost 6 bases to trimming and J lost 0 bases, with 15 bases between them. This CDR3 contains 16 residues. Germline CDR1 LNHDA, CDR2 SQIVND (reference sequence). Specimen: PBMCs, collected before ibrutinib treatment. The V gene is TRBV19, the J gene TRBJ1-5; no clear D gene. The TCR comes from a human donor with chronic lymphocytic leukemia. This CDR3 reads CASRSVGVYSNQPQHF. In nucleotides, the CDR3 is TGTGCCAGTAGAAGCGTCGGGGTTTATAGCAATCAGCCCCAGCATTTT. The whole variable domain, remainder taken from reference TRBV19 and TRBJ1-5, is DGGITQSPKYLFRKEGQNVTLSCEQNLNHDAMYWYRQDPGQGLRLIYYSQIVNDFQKGDIAEGYSVSREKKESFPLTVTSAQKNPTAFYLCASRSVGVYSNQPQHFGDGTRLSIL.